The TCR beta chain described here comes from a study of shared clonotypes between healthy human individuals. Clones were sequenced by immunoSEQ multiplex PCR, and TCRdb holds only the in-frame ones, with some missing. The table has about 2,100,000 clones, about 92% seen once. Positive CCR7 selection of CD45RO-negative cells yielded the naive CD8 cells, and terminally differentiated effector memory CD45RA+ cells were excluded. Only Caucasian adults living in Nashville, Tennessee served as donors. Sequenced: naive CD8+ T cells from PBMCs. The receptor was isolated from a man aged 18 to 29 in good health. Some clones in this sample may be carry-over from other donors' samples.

The CDR3 DNA reads TGTGCCAGCAGTTACCTCGGAGCGTTGGGCACAGATACGCAGTATTTT. This translates into CASSYLGALGTDTQYF. The chain combines TRBV6-5 with TRBJ2-3; no reliable D call. Per the germline V gene, CDR1 is MNHEY and CDR2 is SVGAGI. This CDR3 comprises 16 residues. Trimming removed 2 bases at V and 1 base at J, with 13 bases between.